The clone carrying this TCR beta chain was observed a few times. Antigen: not known. These data originate in a study of response to subunit inactivated influenza vaccine. Study-wide results and caveats: There was a suggestion from the authors that each seasonal influenza vaccination recruits few new T cells.

V lost 2 bases, J lost 7 bases, and 4 bases stayed unmatched. Germline CDR1 ENHRY, CDR2 SYGVKD. The CDR3 has 13 amino acids. TCRdb reanalysed the RT-PCR reads using MiXCR and keeps one entry per CDR3 protein. The sample holds around 480,000 distinct CDR3 sequences, 10% to 11% seen once. Sequenced material: PBMCs from blood, taken roughly 48 days after vaccination. This receptor was obtained from a man aged 45-65 years who received an inactivated influenza vaccine. The V and J genes are TRBV10-3 and TRBJ2-7; 8 nucleotides agree with TRBD1. In DNA, the CDR3 is TGTGCCATCAGTGAGAGGACAGGGCAGGAGCAGTACTTC. Its protein is CAISERTGQEQYF.